This TCR beta chain stems from a study of OX40 agonist ivuxolimab in advanced cancers. Study results and caveats: It was also the case that some nonresponders had low normalized T-cell clonal expansion.

Germline V gene lookup returns CDR1 SGHNT and CDR2 YYREEE (reference sequence). The CDR3 has 14 amino acids. The ends lost 7 bases at V and 3 bases at J; junction bases unmatched: 10. Of note for this clone: Its antigen is undetermined.

Only in-frame clones appear in the TCRdb table, and some are missing; sequencing was by immunoSEQ multiplex PCR. The data hold some 40,000 clones, with approximately 80% observed a single time. The sequence came from an adult with an advanced solid tumor such as melanoma, head and neck, liver or kidney cancer. This chain links TRBV5-4 with TRBJ2-7, with 7 positions matching TRBD2. Here the sequenced sample was CD4+ or CD8+ T cells sorted from blood, taken in a trial of the OX40 agonist ivuxolimab. DNA for the CDR3: TGTGCCAGCTCCCCCGGGGGGACCCTCTACGAGCAGTACTTC. This translates into CASSPGGTLYEQYF.